This T cell receptor (beta chain) was captured by sequencing in a study of OX40 agonist ivuxolimab in advanced cancers. Context from the whole study: Ivuxolimab was an agonistic, fully human IgG2 monoclonal antibody directed against OX40 (CD134), a costimulatory receptor. Intravenous ivuxolimab was administered to patients every 2 weeks at six dose levels: 0.01, 0.1, 0.3, 1.5, 3 and 10 mg/kg. Of the approximately 50 patients in dose escalation, around 19 had hepatocellular carcinoma, about 15 had melanoma, 9 had renal cell carcinoma and 9 had head and neck cancer. A male proportion of roughly 80% and a mean age of approximately 61 years, ranging from 23 to 79, were recorded for the dose-escalation cohort. Patients were allowed to have had prior anti-PD-1, anti-PD-L1 or anti-CTLA-4 therapy, and more than 30% of the dose-escalation patients had previously received checkpoint inhibitors. Partial responses occurred in three dose-escalation patients, of whom one had hepatocellular carcinoma and two had cutaneous melanoma. Peripheral TCRbeta sequencing aimed to test whether ivuxolimab altered TCR sequence diversity and caused clonal T-cell expansion. The paper describes the monotherapy dose-escalation part (N of about 47 patients) of the phase I trial of ivuxolimab.

Genomic DNA was isolated from the sorted cells so that the TCRbeta CDR3 region could be sequenced. The immunoSEQ Assay was used for sequencing of TCRbeta CDR3 regions. This is the immuneACCESS table as TCRdb keeps it, with only in-frame sequences that have V and J called. A part of the clones is gone; compared with another copy, unresolved V genes explain less than half, and the rest is unexplained. This sample comprises roughly 50,000 clones, approximately 80% of them detected only once. 3.9% of the sample is held by the ten biggest clonotypes. Taken from the germline V gene (reference sequence), the CDR1 and CDR2 loops are MNHNY and SVGAGI. Cut back by 2 bases and 0 bases, the V and J ends lie 5 bases apart. From cysteine to phenylalanine, the CDR3 is 15 amino acids long. Just CDR3 DNA is preserved here, 45 bases in frame from base 1. Overall results and qualifications from the work: At doses of 0.1 to 3.0 mg/kg, clonal expansion of both CD4+ and CD8+ blood T cells was observed from baseline to week 6. After ivuxolimab, expanded clones were on average more numerous among CD8+ T cells than among CD4+ T cells. Which antigens the clonally expanded peripheral T cells were specific for was not determined. In the 0.1-3.0 mg/kg groups, partial responders had among the lowest normalized peripheral clonal expansion, particularly in CD8+ T cells. Low levels of normalized T-cell clonal expansion were also seen in some nonresponding patients.

On this clone: What this receptor recognizes is not known. No base quality values were provided; no much bigger clone lies one nucleotide off.

Patients with a history of autoimmune disease or receiving systemic immunosuppression were excluded from the trial. Peripheral blood for TCR sequencing was collected from all dose cohorts at baseline, on cycle 4 day 1, and on cycle 7 day 1. Samples were obtained from an open-label, multicenter, first-in-human phase I dose-escalation trial of ivuxolimab. Adults with locally advanced or metastatic head and neck squamous cell, hepatocellular, melanoma or renal cell carcinoma were enrolled in the trial. Before TCR sequencing, CD4+ and CD8+ T cells were separately sorted from peripheral blood. This receptor chain uses TRBV6-6 and TRBJ2-6; too little of a D gene remains to name it. The TCR was taken from an adult with an advanced solid tumor such as melanoma, head and neck, liver or kidney cancer. The input for sequencing was CD4+ or CD8+ T cells sorted from blood, taken in a trial of the OX40 agonist ivuxolimab. This receptor has the CDR3 CASSYRTSGANVLTF. The sequenced DNA is TGTGCCAGCAGTTACAGGACCTCTGGGGCCAACGTCCTGACTTTC.